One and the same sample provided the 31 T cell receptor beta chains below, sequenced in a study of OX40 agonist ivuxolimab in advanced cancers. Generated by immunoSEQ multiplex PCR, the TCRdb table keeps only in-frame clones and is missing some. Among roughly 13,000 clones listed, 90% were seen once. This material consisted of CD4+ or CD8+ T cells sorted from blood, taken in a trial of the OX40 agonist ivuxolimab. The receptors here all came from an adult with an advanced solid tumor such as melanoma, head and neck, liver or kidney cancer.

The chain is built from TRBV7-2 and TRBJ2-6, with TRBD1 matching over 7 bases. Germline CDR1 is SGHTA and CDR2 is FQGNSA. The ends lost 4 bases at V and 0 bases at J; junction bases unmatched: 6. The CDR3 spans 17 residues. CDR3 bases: TGTGCCAGCAGCTCCGGACAGGTCCTCTCTGGGGCCAACGTCCTGACTTTC. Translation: CASSSGQVLSGANVLTF.

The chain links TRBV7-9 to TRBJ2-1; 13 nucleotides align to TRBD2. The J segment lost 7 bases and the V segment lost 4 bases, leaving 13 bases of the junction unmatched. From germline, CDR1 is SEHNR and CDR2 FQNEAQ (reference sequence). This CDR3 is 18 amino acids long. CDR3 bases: TGTGCCAGCAGCTCGGGACTAGCGGGACTAAGGGCCGGTAATGAGCAGTTCTTC. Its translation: CASSSGLAGLRAGNEQFF. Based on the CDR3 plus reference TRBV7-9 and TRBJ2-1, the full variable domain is DTGVSQNPRHKITKRGQNVTFRCDPISEHNRLYWYRQTLGQGPEFLTYFQNEAQLEKSRLLSDRFSAERPKGSFSTLEIQRTEQGDSAMYLCASSSGLAGLRAGNEQFFGPGTRLTVL.

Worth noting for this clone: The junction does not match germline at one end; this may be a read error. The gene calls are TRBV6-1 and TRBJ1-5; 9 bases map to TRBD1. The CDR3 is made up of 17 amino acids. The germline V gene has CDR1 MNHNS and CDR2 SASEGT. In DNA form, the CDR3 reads TGTGCCAGCAGCGAAGACAGGGGGGCCTATAGCAATCAGCCCCAGCATTTT. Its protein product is CASSEDRGAYSNQPQHF.

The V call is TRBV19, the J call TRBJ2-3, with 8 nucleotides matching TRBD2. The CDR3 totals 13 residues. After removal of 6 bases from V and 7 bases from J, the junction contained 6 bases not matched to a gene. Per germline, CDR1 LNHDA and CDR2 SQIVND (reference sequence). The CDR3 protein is CASRPRLAYTQYF. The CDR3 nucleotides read TGTGCCAGTAGACCGCGACTAGCGTATACGCAGTATTTT.

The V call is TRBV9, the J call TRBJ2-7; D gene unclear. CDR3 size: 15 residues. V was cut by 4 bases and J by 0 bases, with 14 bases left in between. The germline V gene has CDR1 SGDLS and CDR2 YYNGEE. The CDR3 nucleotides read TGTGCCAGCAGCCCCTCCGGCATCGACTCCTACGAGCAGTACTTC. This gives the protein CASSPSGIDSYEQYF.

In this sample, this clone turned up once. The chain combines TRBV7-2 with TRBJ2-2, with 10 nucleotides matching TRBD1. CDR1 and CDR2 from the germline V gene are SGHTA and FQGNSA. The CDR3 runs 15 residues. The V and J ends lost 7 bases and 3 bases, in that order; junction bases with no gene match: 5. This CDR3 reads CASTLTGGDTGELFF. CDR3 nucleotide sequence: TGTGCCAGCACCTTGACAGGGGGCGACACCGGGGAGCTGTTTTTT. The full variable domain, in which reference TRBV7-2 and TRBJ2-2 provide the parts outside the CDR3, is GAGVSQSPSNKVTEKGKDVELRCDPISGHTALYWYRQSLGQGLEFLIYFQGNSAPDKSGLPSDRFSAERTGGSVSTLTIQRTQQEDSAVYLCASTLTGGDTGELFFGEGSRLTVL.

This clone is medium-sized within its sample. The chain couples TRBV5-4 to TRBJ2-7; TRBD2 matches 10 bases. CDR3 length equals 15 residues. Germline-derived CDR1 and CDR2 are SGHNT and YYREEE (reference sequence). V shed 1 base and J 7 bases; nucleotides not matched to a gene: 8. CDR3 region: CASSLTSGELGEQYF. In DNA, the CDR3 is TGTGCCAGCAGCTTGACTAGCGGGGAGCTAGGGGAGCAGTACTTC.

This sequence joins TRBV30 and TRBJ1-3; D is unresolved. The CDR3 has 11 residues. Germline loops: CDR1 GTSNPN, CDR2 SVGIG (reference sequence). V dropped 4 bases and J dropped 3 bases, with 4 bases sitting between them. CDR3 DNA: TGTGCCTGGATTTATGGAAACACCATATATTTT. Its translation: CAWIYGNTIYF.

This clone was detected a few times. CDR3 nucleotide sequence: TGTGCCAGCAGCGATACAGGGTTTCCTGGAAACACCATATATTTT. Translating gives CASSDTGFPGNTIYF. V gene TRBV9 combines with J gene TRBJ1-3, with a weak D call TRBD1 (6 bases). The CDR3 covers 15 residues. The germline V and J ends were trimmed by 3 bases and 2 bases, with 12 bases remaining between them. Germline V gives CDR1 SGDLS, CDR2 YYNGEE.

DNA for the CDR3: TGTGCCAGCATGCCCGGGGCAGCTACCTACGAGCAGTACTTC. Protein product: CASMPGAATYEQYF. V and J are TRBV6-5 and TRBJ2-7, with D perhaps TRBD1 or TRBD2 (5 bases each). CDR1 and CDR2 from the germline V gene are MNHEY and SVGAGI. There are 14 residues in the CDR3. Trimming pared 7 bases from V and 2 bases from J, leaving 15 bases between.

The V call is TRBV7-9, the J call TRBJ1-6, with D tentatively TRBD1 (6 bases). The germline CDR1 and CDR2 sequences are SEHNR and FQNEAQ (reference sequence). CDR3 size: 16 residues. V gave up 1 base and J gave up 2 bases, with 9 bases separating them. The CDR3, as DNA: TGTGCCAGCAGCTTAGGAGGGGGGGCCTATAATTCACCCCTCCACTTT. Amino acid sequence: CASSLGGGAYNSPLHF.

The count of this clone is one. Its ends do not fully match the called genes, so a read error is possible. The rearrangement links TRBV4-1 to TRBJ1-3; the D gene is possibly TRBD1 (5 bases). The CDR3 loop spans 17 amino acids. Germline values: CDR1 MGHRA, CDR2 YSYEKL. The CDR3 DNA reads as TGCGCCAGCAGTCAAGGGGTGGCCAGAGGGAGTGGAAACACCATATATTTT. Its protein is CASSQGVARGSGNTIYF.

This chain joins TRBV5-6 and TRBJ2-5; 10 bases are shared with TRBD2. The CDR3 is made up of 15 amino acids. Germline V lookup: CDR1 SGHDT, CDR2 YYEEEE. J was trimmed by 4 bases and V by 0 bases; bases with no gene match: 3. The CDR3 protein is CASSLDLAGVETQYF. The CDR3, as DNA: TGTGCCAGCAGCTTGGATCTAGCGGGGGTAGAGACCCAGTACTTC.

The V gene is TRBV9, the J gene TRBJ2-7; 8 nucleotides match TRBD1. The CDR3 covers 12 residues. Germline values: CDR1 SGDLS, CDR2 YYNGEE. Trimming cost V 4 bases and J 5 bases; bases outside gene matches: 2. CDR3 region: CASSPTGDEQYF. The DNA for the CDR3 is TGTGCCAGCAGCCCGACAGGGGACGAGCAGTACTTC.

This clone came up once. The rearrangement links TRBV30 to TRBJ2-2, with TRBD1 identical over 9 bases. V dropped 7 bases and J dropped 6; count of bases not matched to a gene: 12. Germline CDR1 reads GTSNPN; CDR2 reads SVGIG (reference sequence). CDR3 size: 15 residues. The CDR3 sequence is CALPPGTGMSGELFF. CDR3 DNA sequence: TGTGCCTTGCCACCCGGGACAGGGATGTCCGGGGAGCTGTTTTTT.

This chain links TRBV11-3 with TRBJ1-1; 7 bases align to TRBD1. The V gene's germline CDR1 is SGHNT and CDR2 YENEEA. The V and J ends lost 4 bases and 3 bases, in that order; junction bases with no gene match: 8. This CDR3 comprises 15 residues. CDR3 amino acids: CASSSWDSGDTEAFF. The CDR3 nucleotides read TGTGCCAGCAGCTCGTGGGACAGCGGGGACACTGAAGCTTTCTTT. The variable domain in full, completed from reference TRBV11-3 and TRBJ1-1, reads EAGVVQSPRYKIIEKKQPVAFWCNPISGHNTLYWYLQNLGQGPELLIRYENEEAVDDSQLPKDRFSAERLKGVDSTLKIQPAELGDSAVYLCASSSWDSGDTEAFFGQGTRLTVV.

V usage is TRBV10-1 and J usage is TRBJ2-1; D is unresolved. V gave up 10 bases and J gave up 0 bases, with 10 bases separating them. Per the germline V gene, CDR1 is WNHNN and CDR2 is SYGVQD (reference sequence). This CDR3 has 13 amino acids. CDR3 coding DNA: TGCGCCATCCCTAGATACTCCTACAATGAGCAGTTCTTC. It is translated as CAIPRYSYNEQFF.

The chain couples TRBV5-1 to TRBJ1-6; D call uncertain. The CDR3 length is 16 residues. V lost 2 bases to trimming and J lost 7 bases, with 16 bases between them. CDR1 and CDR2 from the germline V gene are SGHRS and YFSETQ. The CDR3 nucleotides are TGCGCCAGCAGCTTAGGAGCCATCTCGGGGAATTCACCCCTCCACTTT. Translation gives CASSLGAISGNSPLHF.

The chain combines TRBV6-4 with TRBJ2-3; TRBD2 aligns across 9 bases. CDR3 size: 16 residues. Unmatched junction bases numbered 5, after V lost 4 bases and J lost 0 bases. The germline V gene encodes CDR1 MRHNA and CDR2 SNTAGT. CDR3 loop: CASSGASGVSTDTQYF. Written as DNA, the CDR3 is TGTGCCAGCAGTGGAGCTAGCGGGGTTAGCACAGATACGCAGTATTTT.

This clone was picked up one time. For the CDR3, the DNA is TGTGCCAGCAGTCCCCCCGGGACAGGGCCCTACGAGCAGTACTTC. Its protein product is CASSPPGTGPYEQYF. The chain recombines TRBV27 with TRBJ2-7, with 9 bases identical to TRBD1. Germline CDR1 is MNHEY and CDR2 is SMNVEV (reference sequence). There are 15 residues in the CDR3. The junction had 7 bases not matched to a gene; V was cut back by 5 bases and J by 2 bases.

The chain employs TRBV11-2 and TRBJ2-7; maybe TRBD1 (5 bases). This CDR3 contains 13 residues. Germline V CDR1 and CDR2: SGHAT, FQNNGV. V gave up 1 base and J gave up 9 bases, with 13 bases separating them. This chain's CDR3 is CASSLGGWGGQYF. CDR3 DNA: TGTGCCAGCAGCTTAGGGGGCTGGGGCGGGCAGTACTTC. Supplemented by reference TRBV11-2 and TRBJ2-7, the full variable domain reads EAGVAQSPRYKIIEKRQSVAFWCNPISGHATLYWYQQILGQGPKLLIQFQNNGVVDDSQLPKDRFSAERLKGVDSTLKIQPAKLEDSAVYLCASSLGGWGGQYFGPGTRLTVT.

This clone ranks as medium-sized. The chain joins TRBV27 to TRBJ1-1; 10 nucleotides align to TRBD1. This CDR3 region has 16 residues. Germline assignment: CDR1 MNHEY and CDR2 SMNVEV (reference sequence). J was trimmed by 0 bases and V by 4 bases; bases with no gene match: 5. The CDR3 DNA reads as TGTGCCAGCAGTTCGGACAGGGGGAACATGAACACTGAAGCTTTCTTT. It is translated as CASSSDRGNMNTEAFF.

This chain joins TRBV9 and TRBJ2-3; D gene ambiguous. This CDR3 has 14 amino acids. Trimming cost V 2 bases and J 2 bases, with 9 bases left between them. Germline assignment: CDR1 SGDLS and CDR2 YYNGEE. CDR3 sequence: CASSVGRNTDTQYF. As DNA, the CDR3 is TGTGCCAGCAGCGTTGGGCGGAACACAGATACGCAGTATTTT.

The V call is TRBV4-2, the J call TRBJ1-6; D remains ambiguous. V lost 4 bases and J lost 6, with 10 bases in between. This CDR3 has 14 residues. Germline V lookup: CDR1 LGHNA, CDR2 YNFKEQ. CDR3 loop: CASSRVGSNSPLHF. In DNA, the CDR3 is TGTGCCAGCAGCCGCGTGGGTTCTAATTCACCCCTCCACTTT.

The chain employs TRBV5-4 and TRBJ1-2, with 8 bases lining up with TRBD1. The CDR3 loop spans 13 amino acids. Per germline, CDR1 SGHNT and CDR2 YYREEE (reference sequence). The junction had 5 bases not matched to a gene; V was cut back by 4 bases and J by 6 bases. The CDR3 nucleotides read TGTGCCAGCAGCCCAGGGGGCGCAAATGGCTACACCTTC. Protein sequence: CASSPGGANGYTF.

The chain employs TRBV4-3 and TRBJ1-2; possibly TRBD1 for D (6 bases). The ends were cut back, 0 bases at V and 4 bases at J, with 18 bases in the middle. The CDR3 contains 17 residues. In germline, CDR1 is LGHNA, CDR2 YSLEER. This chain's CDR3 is CASSQERGGAQSYGYTF. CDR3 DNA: TGCGCCAGCAGCCAAGAGAGGGGGGGGGCGCAGAGCTATGGCTACACCTTC.

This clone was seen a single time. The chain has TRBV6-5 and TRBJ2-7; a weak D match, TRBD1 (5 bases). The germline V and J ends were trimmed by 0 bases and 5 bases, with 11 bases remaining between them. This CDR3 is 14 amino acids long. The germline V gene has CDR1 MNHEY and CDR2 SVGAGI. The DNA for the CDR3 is TGTGCCAGCAGTTACTCTGGTAGGGGAAACGAGCAGTACTTC. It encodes CASSYSGRGNEQYF.

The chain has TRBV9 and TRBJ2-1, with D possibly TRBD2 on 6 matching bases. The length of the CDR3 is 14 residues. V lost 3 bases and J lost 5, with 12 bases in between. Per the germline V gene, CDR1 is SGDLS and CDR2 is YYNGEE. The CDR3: CASSDSGGDNEQFF. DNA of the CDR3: TGTGCCAGCAGCGACTCGGGCGGGGACAATGAGCAGTTCTTC.

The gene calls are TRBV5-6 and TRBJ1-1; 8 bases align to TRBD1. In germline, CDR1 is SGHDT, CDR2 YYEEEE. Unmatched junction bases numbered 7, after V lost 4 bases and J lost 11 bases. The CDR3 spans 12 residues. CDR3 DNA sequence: TGTGCCAGCAGCCTGGTAGGGGACAGGGCTTTCTTT. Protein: CASSLVGDRAFF.

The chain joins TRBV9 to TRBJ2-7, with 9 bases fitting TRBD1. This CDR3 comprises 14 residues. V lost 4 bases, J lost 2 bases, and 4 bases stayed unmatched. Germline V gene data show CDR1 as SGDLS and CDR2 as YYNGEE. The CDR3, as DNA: TGTGCCAGCAGCATGGGGACAGGGCCCTACGAGCAGTACTTC. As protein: CASSMGTGPYEQYF.

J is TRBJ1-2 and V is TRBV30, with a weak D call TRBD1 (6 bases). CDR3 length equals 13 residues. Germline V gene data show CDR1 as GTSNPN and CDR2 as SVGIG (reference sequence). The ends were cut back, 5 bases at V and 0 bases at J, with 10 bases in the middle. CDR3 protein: CAWLRGTNYGYTF. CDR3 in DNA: TGTGCCTGGCTCAGGGGAACTAACTATGGCTACACCTTC.